Below, 31 T cell receptor beta chains from the same sample are listed, as sequenced in a study of blood T cell repertoires in COVID-19. Some clones are missing from TCRdb's copy, which holds only in-frame ones; the method was immunoSEQ multiplex PCR. Among some 180,000 clones listed, around 82% were seen once. The sample taken for sequencing was peripheral blood. These receptors were taken from a woman older than 75 with acute or convalescent COVID-19.

This chain joins TRBV5-1 and TRBJ1-1; 7 bases are shared with TRBD1. The J segment lost 0 bases and the V segment lost 0 bases, leaving 5 bases of the junction unmatched. The CDR3 has 16 residues. The V gene's germline CDR1 is SGHRS and CDR2 YFSETQ. CDR3 nucleotides: TGCGCCAGCAGCTTGGGACAGGGTCCCATGAACACTGAAGCTTTCTTT. Its protein is CASSLGQGPMNTEAFF.

This sequence joins TRBV28 and TRBJ1-5; 12 bases are a match to TRBD1. The CDR3 sequence is 15 residues long. The trim removed 6 bases at V and 6 bases at J, leaving 6 bases unmatched. The V gene's germline CDR1 is MDHEN and CDR2 SYDVKM. CDR3 protein: CASSTGQGASQPQHF. As DNA, the CDR3 is TGTGCCAGCAGCACGGGACAGGGGGCTAGTCAGCCCCAGCATTTT. The full variable domain, rest sourced from reference TRBV28 and TRBJ1-5, is DVKVTQSSRYLVKRTGEKVFLECVQDMDHENMFWYRQDPGLGLRLIYFSYDVKMKEKGDIPEGYSVSREKKERFSLILESASTNQTSMYLCASSTGQGASQPQHFGDGTRLSIL.

V usage is TRBV19 and J usage is TRBJ1-2; the D gene is possibly TRBD1 (6 bases). The CDR3 runs 15 residues. The germline V gene encodes CDR1 LNHDA and CDR2 SQIVND (reference sequence). Trimming removed 4 bases at V and 8 bases at J, with 20 bases between. The CDR3 loop reads CASSTTRDTMAGYTF. Here the CDR3 DNA reads TGTGCCAGTAGTACTACTAGGGACACAATGGCGGGCTACACCTTC.

The chain joins TRBV7-2 to TRBJ2-1; weak D call: TRBD1 (5 bases). CDR3 size: 15 residues. Per the germline V gene, CDR1 is SGHTA and CDR2 is FQGNSA. With 8 bases removed from V and 4 bases from J, the gap between germline ends came to 18 bases. CDR3 bases: TGTGCCAGCGCCCCCTCAGACAGACGATACAATGAGCAGTTCTTC. Translating it yields CASAPSDRRYNEQFF.

This clone was seen more than once but under ten times. The chain couples TRBV5-1 to TRBJ1-1, with D unresolved. This CDR3 contains 13 residues. Germline V gives CDR1 SGHRS, CDR2 YFSETQ. Trimming removed 0 bases at V and 7 bases at J, with 10 bases between. In DNA, the CDR3 is TGCGCCAGCAGCTTGGGAGCACCCTATGAAGCTTTCTTT. Amino acid sequence: CASSLGAPYEAFF.

This rearrangement joins TRBV7-2 to TRBJ1-2, with TRBD1 matching 7 bases. CDR1 SGHTA and CDR2 FQGNSA come from the germline V gene. CDR3 length: 15 amino acids. Germline trimming cut 1 base from V and 4 bases from J; bases unmatched to any gene: 6. The CDR3 loop is CASSLVRQGVYGYTF. In nucleotides, the CDR3 is TGTGCCAGCAGCTTAGTGCGGCAGGGGGTCTATGGCTACACCTTC.

The chain employs TRBV7-8 and TRBJ1-5; D uncertain. The CDR3 totals 15 residues. The V end lost 6 bases, the J end lost 4 bases, and 16 bases lay between the germline ends. Germline V CDR1 and CDR2: SGHVS, FQNEAQ. The CDR3 DNA reads TGTGCCAGCAGGGTCGGTCGTGGGGAGAATCAGCCCCAGCATTTT. Translated: CASRVGRGENQPQHF.

The chain joins TRBV7-2 to TRBJ1-1; D not certain. V was pared by 5 bases and J by 6 bases, with 16 bases between. Germline CDR1 is SGHTA and CDR2 is FQGNSA. The length of the CDR3 is 14 residues. The CDR3 DNA is TGTGCCAGCAGCCGTCCGGGTGCTGTCGCTGAAGCTTTCTTT. Translated, it gives CASSRPGAVAEAFF.

V gene TRBV7-8 combines with J gene TRBJ1-6, with a tentative D call TRBD1 (6 bases). CDR3 length: 17 amino acids. Germline CDR1 is SGHVS and CDR2 is FQNEAQ. The V gene lost 1 base and the J gene lost 3 bases, with 13 bases spanning the gap. The CDR3 spells CASSLGSTGFYNSPLHF. Written as DNA, the CDR3 is TGTGCCAGCAGCTTAGGGTCTACAGGGTTCTATAATTCACCCCTCCACTTT. The full variable domain, rest sourced from reference TRBV7-8 and TRBJ1-6, is GAGVSQSPRYKVAKRGQDVALRCDPISGHVSLFWYQQALGQGPEFLTYFQNEAQLDKSGLPSDRFFAERPEGSVSTLKIQRTQQEDSAVYLCASSLGSTGFYNSPLHFGNGTRLTVT.

The CDR3, as DNA: TGTGCCACCAGTGATGGAGAAGGCACTGAAGCTTTCTTT. It codes for CATSDGEGTEAFF. This chain uses TRBV24-1 with TRBJ1-1; D ambiguous. CDR1 and CDR2 from the germline V gene are KGHDR and SFDVKD. Trimming stripped 3 bases from V and 4 bases from J, with 8 bases between. The CDR3 covers 13 residues.

V is TRBV11-2 and J is TRBJ2-1; TRBD1 aligns across 9 bases. The germline V gene encodes CDR1 SGHAT and CDR2 FQNNGV. With V trimmed by 5 bases and J by 10 bases, 9 bases remained unmatched. This CDR3 comprises 14 residues. The CDR3 DNA reads TGTGCCAGCAGCCCGAATACAGGGGGCCGGGAGCAGTTCTTC. Translation: CASSPNTGGREQFF.

The chain links TRBV7-6 to TRBJ2-3, with D hard to call. The ends were cut back, 4 bases at V and 0 bases at J, with 8 bases in the middle. The germline CDR1 and CDR2 sequences are SGHVS and FNYEAQ. This CDR3 region has 14 residues. This chain's CDR3 is CASSSQASTDTQYF. In nucleotides, the CDR3 is TGTGCCAGCAGCTCCCAAGCTAGCACAGATACGCAGTATTTT.

V usage is TRBV7-8 and J usage is TRBJ1-2, with D maybe TRBD1 (5 bases). This CDR3 comprises 14 residues. V was clipped by 0 bases and J by 4 bases, with 9 bases between them. Germline CDR1 is SGHVS and CDR2 is FQNEAQ. The CDR3 reads CASSLARTSYGYTF. CDR3 nucleotide sequence: TGTGCCAGCAGCTTAGCCAGGACAAGCTATGGCTACACCTTC.

The rearrangement uses TRBV5-1 and TRBJ2-3, with 7 nucleotides matching TRBD1. V shed 2 bases and J 2 bases; nucleotides not matched to a gene: 2. Germline CDR1 is SGHRS and CDR2 is YFSETQ. The CDR3 runs to 14 residues. The CDR3: CASSLTGVTDTQYF. The CDR3 nucleotides read TGCGCCAGCAGCTTAACAGGGGTCACAGATACGCAGTATTTT.

This clone came up once. The chain links TRBV5-6 to TRBJ2-5, with a possible D match to TRBD2 (6 bases). The CDR3 contains 14 residues. The germline V gene has CDR1 SGHDT and CDR2 YYEEEE. The ends were cut back, 1 base at V and 2 bases at J, with 9 bases in the middle. CDR3 in amino acids: CASSLPGEQETQYF. As DNA, the CDR3 is TGTGCCAGCAGCTTGCCGGGGGAACAAGAGACCCAGTACTTC. Supplemented by reference TRBV5-6 and TRBJ2-5, the full variable domain reads DAGVTQSPTHLIKTRGQQVTLRCSPKSGHDTVSWYQQALGQGPQFIFQYYEEEERQRGNFPDRFSGHQFPNYSSELNVNALLLGDSALYLCASSLPGEQETQYFGPGTRLLVL.

In its sample, this clone was seen many times. The rearrangement links TRBV9 to TRBJ1-3; a possible D gene is TRBD1 (5 bases). The germline CDR1 and CDR2 sequences are SGDLS and YYNGEE. CDR3 size: 16 residues. V lost 4 bases to trimming and J lost 0 bases, with 14 bases between them. DNA of the CDR3: TGTGCCAGCAGCAGGTGGGGGGTTAGCTCTGGAAACACCATATATTTT. It yields the protein CASSRWGVSSGNTIYF.

The V gene is TRBV5-6, the J gene TRBJ2-7, with 9 bases matching TRBD1. With 6 bases clipped from V and 6 bases from J, the junction kept 10 bases outside the gene matches. CDR1 is SGHDT and CDR2 is YYEEEE in the germline V gene. The CDR3 loop spans 14 amino acids. CDR3 region: CASNPGDRVLEQYF. The CDR3 nucleotides are TGTGCCAGCAACCCCGGGGACAGGGTTCTCGAGCAGTACTTC.

This chain uses TRBV7-8 with TRBJ1-5; possible D gene TRBD1, 6 bases. The CDR3 is made up of 16 amino acids. The ends were cut back, 0 bases at V and 4 bases at J, with 13 bases in the middle. Germline V gene lookup returns CDR1 SGHVS and CDR2 FQNEAQ. The CDR3 protein is CASSLAPGHLNQPQHF. CDR3 in DNA: TGTGCCAGCAGCTTAGCCCCGGGACACCTTAATCAGCCCCAGCATTTT.

This sequence joins TRBV29-1 and TRBJ1-1, with TRBD1 as a possible D gene (6 bases). CDR3 size: 12 residues. Germline CDR1 reads SQVTM; CDR2 reads ANQGSEA. Trimming removed 7 bases at V and 5 bases at J, with 14 bases between. The CDR3 reads CSASTGRTEAFF. The DNA for the CDR3 is TGCAGCGCCTCAACAGGGCGAACTGAAGCTTTCTTT. The variable domain in full, with the rest retrieved from reference TRBV29-1 and TRBJ1-1, is SAVISQKPSRDICQRGTSLTIQCQVDSQVTMMFWYRQQPGQSLTLIATANQGSEATYESGFVIDKFPISRPNLTFSTLTVSNMSPEDSSIYLCSASTGRTEAFFGQGTRLTVV.

This chain uses TRBV28 with TRBJ2-7; D perhaps matches TRBD2 (6 bases). The CDR3 loop spans 15 amino acids. Trimming took 6 bases from V and 7 from J, leaving 22 bases between them. Germline V gives CDR1 MDHEN, CDR2 SYDVKM. The CDR3 sequence: CASRRPGLGVREQYF. The DNA of the CDR3 is TGTGCCAGCAGGAGGCCGGGACTGGGGGTACGTGAGCAGTACTTC. The variable domain in full, completed from reference TRBV28 and TRBJ2-7, reads DVKVTQSSRYLVKRTGEKVFLECVQDMDHENMFWYRQDPGLGLRLIYFSYDVKMKEKGDIPEGYSVSREKKERFSLILESASTNQTSMYLCASRRPGLGVREQYFGPGTRLTVT.

The CDR3 DNA reads as TGTGCCAGCAGCCCCCAGGGGTTCGGTTTACAAGAGACCCAGTACTTC. This codes for CASSPQGFGLQETQYF. The chain employs TRBV5-4 and TRBJ2-5, with D maybe TRBD1 (6 bases). Germline CDR1 SGHNT, CDR2 YYREEE (reference sequence). The V end lost 4 bases, the J end lost 2 bases, and 18 bases lay between the germline ends. The CDR3 has 16 amino acids.

The rearrangement links TRBV21-1 to TRBJ2-7; the DNA was not used to check the table's D call, TRBD1. TRBV21-1 is a pseudogene. This CDR3 is 15 amino acids long. Here the CDR3 reads CASSPPGQFSYEQYF. CDR3 DNA sequence: TGTGCCAGCAGCCCTCCGGGACAGTTCTCCTACGAGCAGTACTTC.

This sequence joins TRBV15 and TRBJ1-4; no clear D. Trimming took off 6 bases at V and 0 bases at J, with 11 bases between the two ends. The germline gives CDR1 LNHNV, CDR2 YYDKDF (reference sequence). The CDR3 loop spans 15 amino acids. This CDR3 is CATRSRRATNEKLFF. The CDR3 DNA is TGTGCCACCAGGTCGCGGCGGGCAACTAATGAAAAACTGTTTTTT. Using reference TRBV15 and TRBJ1-4 for the parts outside the CDR3, the full variable domain is DAMVIQNPRYQVTQFGKPVTLSCSQTLNHNVMYWYQQKSSQAPKLLFHYYDKDFNNEADTPDNFQSRRPNTSFCFLDIRSPGLGDTAMYLCATRSRRATNEKLFFGSGTQLSVL.

The rearrangement joins TRBV27 to TRBJ1-3, with unresolved D. Trimming left V 10 bases short and J 3 bases short, with 16 bases between. Germline V gene data show CDR1 as MNHEY and CDR2 as SMNVEV (reference sequence). CDR3 length: 14 amino acids. CDR3 protein: CATRPGSDGNTIYF. The CDR3 bases are TGTGCCACCCGACCGGGAAGTGATGGAAACACCATATATTTT.

This chain joins TRBV5-1 and TRBJ2-5, with D perhaps matching TRBD2 (5 bases). Trimming cost V 5 bases and J 5 bases, with 10 bases left between them. The CDR3 length is 12 residues. Looked up from germline, CDR1 is SGHRS and CDR2 is YFSETQ. CDR3 DNA sequence: TGCGCCAGCAGTGGGCGCGGGGAGACCCAGTACTTC. Its translation: CASSGRGETQYF.

The rearrangement joins TRBV18 to TRBJ2-2; a possible D gene is TRBD1 (5 bases). Germline V gene data show CDR1 as KGHSH and CDR2 as LQKENI. CDR3 size: 16 residues. The germline V and J ends were trimmed by 1 base and 0 bases, with 9 bases remaining between them. The CDR3 sequence is CASSPQQAANTGELFF. The CDR3 DNA sequence: TGTGCCAGCTCACCACAACAGGCTGCGAACACCGGGGAGCTGTTTTTT.

This clone appeared once. The rearrangement uses TRBV4-1 and TRBJ2-7; 10 nucleotides match TRBD1. Germline loops: CDR1 MGHRA, CDR2 YSYEKL. With 4 bases clipped from V and 5 bases from J, the junction kept 2 bases outside the gene matches. The CDR3 covers 13 residues. For the CDR3, the DNA is TGCGCCAGCAGCCTGACAGGGGGCCACGAGCAGTACTTC. It specifies CASSLTGGHEQYF.

CDR3 coding DNA: TGTGCCAGTACCTCCGGACAGGGGCCCTCCTACGAGCAGTACTTC. As protein: CASTSGQGPSYEQYF. The V gene is TRBV19, the J gene TRBJ2-7; TRBD1 matches 9 bases. Per the germline V gene, CDR1 is LNHDA and CDR2 is SQIVND (reference sequence). V dropped 7 bases and J dropped 0; count of bases not matched to a gene: 7. The CDR3 is 15 residues long.

The rearrangement links TRBV7-8 to TRBJ2-2, with TRBD2 identical over 10 bases. Germline V gene lookup returns CDR1 SGHVS and CDR2 FQNEAQ. Trimming removed 4 bases from V and 5 bases from J; junction bases left unmatched: 7. The CDR3 covers 16 residues. Here the CDR3 reads CASSSAASGGTGELFF. CDR3 coding DNA: TGTGCCAGCAGCTCCGCGGCTAGCGGGGGAACCGGGGAGCTGTTTTTT.

The rearrangement uses TRBV3-1 (or the pseudogene TRBV3-2) and TRBJ2-2; D uncertain. CDR3 length: 13 residues. The V end lost 1 base, the J end lost 5 bases, and 5 bases lay between the germline ends. Germline-derived CDR1 and CDR2 are LGHDT and YNNKEL (reference sequence). The CDR3 nucleotides read TGTGCCAGCAGCCAAGTTATAACCGGGGAGCTGTTTTTT. It is translated as CASSQVITGELFF.

The rearrangement links TRBV5-1 to TRBJ1-6; D unresolved. There are 15 residues in the CDR3. The germline CDR1 and CDR2 sequences are SGHRS and YFSETQ. V shed 5 bases and J shed 0 bases, with 9 bases lying between them. The CDR3 nucleotides are TGCGCCAGCAGACGGGAGAGCTCCTATAATTCACCCCTCCACTTT. Protein product: CASRRESSYNSPLHF.